A selection of T cell receptor beta chains follows, all from one sample in a study of T cells after yellow fever vaccination. TCRdb itself ran the 5' RACE reads through MiXCR, one entry per CDR3 protein. The table lists some 350,000 distinct CDR3 sequences, around 6.4% of them singletons, with 15% in the top ten. This specimen was PBMCs, taken 5 days after the yellow fever booster vaccination. The receptors here all came from a man between 25 and 39 years old who received the YFV17D yellow fever vaccine. CDR3s leave out the opening cysteine and the closing phenylalanine or tryptophan. The D gene is left open where the match is weak. Clone size is stated in some rows and not others, as once, few, many or a class when expanded.

CDR3 protein: AWSRGRSYEQY
clone size: few
V gene: TRBV30
D gene: .

CDR3 protein: ASSQAPNKNIQY
clone size: few
V gene: TRBV4-3
D gene: .

CDR3 protein: ASSLPPGQPQH
clone size: few
V gene: TRBV7-9
D gene: .

CDR3 protein: ASSHRQGAFTGELF
clone size: many
V gene: TRBV4-3
D gene: TRBD1

CDR3 protein: ASSIGRGEYEQY
clone size: .
V gene: TRBV19
D gene: .

CDR3 protein: ASSYLPGESTGELF
clone size: few
V gene: TRBV7-9
D gene: .

CDR3 protein: ASSPPTSPKETQY
clone size: many
V gene: TRBV18
D gene: .

CDR3 protein: ASSLPRPADTQY
clone size: many
V gene: TRBV7-2
D gene: .

CDR3 protein: ATSRDGTANYGYT
clone size: many
V gene: TRBV15
D gene: TRBD1

CDR3 protein: ASSSRTWSGELF
clone size: many
V gene: TRBV6-5
D gene: .

CDR3 protein: SASGTGNADTQY
clone size: many
V gene: TRBV20-1
D gene: TRBD1

CDR3 protein: SARAEGAANEQF
clone size: .
V gene: TRBV20-1
D gene: .

CDR3 protein: SAIDRGRIYNEQF
clone size: .
V gene: TRBV20-1
D gene: TRBD1

CDR3 protein: ASSYSGLDKETQY
clone size: .
V gene: TRBV6-5
D gene: .

CDR3 protein: SAIRQGAPDTQY
clone size: many
V gene: TRBV20-1
D gene: TRBD1